A single sample gave rise to the 22 T cell receptor beta chains below, sequenced in a study of blood T cell repertoires in COVID-19. Some clones are missing from TCRdb's copy, which holds only in-frame ones; the method was immunoSEQ multiplex PCR. In the table there are approximately 60,000 clones, around four fifths of which are singletons. Sequencing was carried out using peripheral blood. The receptor source for this set is a man of 80 years or more with acute or convalescent COVID-19.

J is TRBJ1-2 and V is TRBV7-2, with 9 positions matching TRBD1. With 2 bases clipped from V and 5 bases from J, the junction kept 6 bases outside the gene matches. The germline gives CDR1 SGHTA, CDR2 FQGNSA. The CDR3 spans 15 residues. The DNA for the CDR3 is TGTGCCAGCAGCTTATCGGGACAGGGCGCGTATGGCTACACCTTC. Protein product: CASSLSGQGAYGYTF.

This chain links TRBV30 with TRBJ1-2; TRBD1 agrees at 8 bases. From germline, CDR1 is GTSNPN and CDR2 SVGIG (reference sequence). J lost 2 bases, V lost 4 bases, and 6 bases had no gene match. There are 14 residues in the CDR3. The CDR3 nucleotides read TGTGCCTGGACCCGACAGGGGACGAACTATGGCTACACCTTC. This codes for CAWTRQGTNYGYTF.

V and J are TRBV7-9 and TRBJ1-1, with D maybe TRBD1 (6 bases). The CDR3 totals 15 residues. The germline V and J ends were trimmed by 3 bases and 3 bases, with 14 bases remaining between them. Germline V CDR1 and CDR2: SEHNR, FQNEAQ (reference sequence). In DNA form, the CDR3 reads TGTGCCAGCAGCTTTGGGGGGGGCCAGCACACTGAAGCTTTCTTT. This translates into CASSFGGGQHTEAFF.

CDR3 amino acids: CASSFSSVDGELFF. In nucleotides, the CDR3 is TGTGCCAGCAGCTTTTCAAGCGTGGACGGGGAGCTGTTTTTT. The J gene is TRBJ2-2, the V gene TRBV11-2, with D hard to call. This CDR3 contains 14 residues. V was pared by 3 bases and J by 7 bases, with 12 bases between. Germline lookup yields CDR1 SGHAT and CDR2 FQNNGV.

The chain links TRBV6-1 to TRBJ1-2; D is uncertain. Trimming removed 0 bases from V and 3 bases from J, with 17 bases in between. The germline CDR1 and CDR2 sequences are MNHNS and SASEGT. The CDR3 contains 17 residues. The CDR3 DNA reads TGTGCCAGCAGTGAAGCGCGTGGGGAGATATCAGACTATGGCTACACCTTC. This gives the protein CASSEARGEISDYGYTF.

V gene TRBV10-3 combines with J gene TRBJ1-2, with 10 positions matching TRBD1. The junction had 0 bases not matched to a gene; V was cut back by 2 bases and J by 3 bases. Per germline, CDR1 ENHRY and CDR2 SYGVKD. The CDR3 is made up of 14 amino acids. The CDR3 DNA is TGTGCCATCAGTGAGGGACAGGGGGACTATGGCTACACCTTC. Its protein product is CAISEGQGDYGYTF.

The rearrangement uses TRBV5-4 and TRBJ2-7, with a weak D call TRBD2 (5 bases). The CDR3 loop spans 13 amino acids. Germline assignment: CDR1 SGHNT and CDR2 YYREEE (reference sequence). The ends were cut back, 4 bases at V and 3 bases at J, with 11 bases in the middle. The CDR3: CASSPMAGYEQYF. The CDR3 DNA sequence: TGTGCCAGCAGCCCGATGGCGGGCTACGAGCAGTACTTC.

In regard to this clone: Other DNA variants within this sample encode the same CDR3. The chain employs TRBV5-1 and TRBJ2-7, with 7 nucleotides matching TRBD1. In germline, CDR1 is SGHRS, CDR2 YFSETQ. The CDR3 sequence is 14 residues long. V was clipped by 0 bases and J by 2 bases; unmatched bases: 2. As DNA, the CDR3 is TGCGCCAGCAGCTTGGGACAGGGCCCCTACGAGCAGTACTTC. It yields the protein CASSLGQGPYEQYF. The variable domain in full, with the rest retrieved from reference TRBV5-1 and TRBJ2-7, is KAGVTQTPRYLIKTRGQQVTLSCSPISGHRSVSWYQQTPGQGLQFLFEYFSETQRNKGNFPGRFSGRQFSNSRSEMNVSTLELGDSALYLCASSLGQGPYEQYFGPGTRLTVT.

This clone was recorded once. J is TRBJ1-5 and V is TRBV5-1, with 8 nucleotides matching TRBD1. Trimming at V came to 3 bases and at J to 5 bases, leaving 4 bases not matched to a gene. CDR1 is SGHRS and CDR2 is YFSETQ in the germline V gene. The CDR3 is 14 amino acids. CDR3 sequence: CASSSGQEHQPQHF. The CDR3 DNA sequence: TGCGCCAGCAGCTCGGGACAGGAACATCAGCCCCAGCATTTT.

In this sample, this clone turned up a few times. This sequence joins TRBV5-6 and TRBJ2-7; TRBD1 matches 10 bases. CDR1 SGHDT and CDR2 YYEEEE come from the germline V gene. This CDR3 has 16 residues. V lost 0 bases to trimming and J lost 4 bases; unmatched junction nucleotides: 7. The CDR3 DNA is TGTGCCAGCAGCTTGGCCGGAGACAGGGGGCGATACGAGCAGTACTTC. Its translation: CASSLAGDRGRYEQYF.

This clone has just a few counts. The chain recombines TRBV3-1 (or the pseudogene TRBV3-2) with TRBJ1-1, with D unresolved. This CDR3 contains 12 residues. From germline, CDR1 is LGHDT and CDR2 YNNKEL (reference sequence). V lost 1 base, J lost 7 bases, and 7 bases lay in between. The CDR3 nucleotides read TGTGCCAGCAGCCAAGGGCGGCTTGAAGCTTTCTTT. Protein product: CASSQGRLEAFF.

The chain joins TRBV5-1 to TRBJ1-2; D ambiguous. Per the germline V gene, CDR1 is SGHRS and CDR2 is YFSETQ. V dropped 0 bases and J dropped 1 base, with 4 bases sitting between them. This CDR3 is built from 13 residues. Here the CDR3 reads CASSLGSNYGYTF. CDR3 in DNA: TGCGCCAGCAGCTTGGGCAGTAACTATGGCTACACCTTC.

The chain recombines TRBV9 with TRBJ1-2, with 10 nucleotides matching TRBD1. The V and J ends lost 3 bases and 4 bases, in that order; junction bases with no gene match: 6. This CDR3 has 15 amino acids. Germline V gene lookup returns CDR1 SGDLS and CDR2 YYNGEE. DNA of the CDR3: TGTGCCAGCAGCGCCGGAGGGGACAGGGGCTATGGCTACACCTTC. As protein: CASSAGGDRGYGYTF. The full variable domain, completed using reference TRBV9 and TRBJ1-2, is DSGVTQTPKHLITATGQRVTLRCSPRSGDLSVYWYQQSLDQGLQFLIQYYNGEERAKGNILERFSAQQFPDLHSELNLSSLELGDSALYFCASSAGGDRGYGYTFGSGTRLTVV.

The rearrangement links TRBV3-1 (or the pseudogene TRBV3-2) to TRBJ1-6; D is unresolved. The germline gives CDR1 LGHDT, CDR2 YNNKEL (reference sequence). The V and J ends lost 1 base and 5 bases respectively, with 6 bases between them. CDR3 length: 14 residues. CDR3 residues: CASSQGGHNSPLHF. The CDR3 DNA is TGTGCCAGCAGCCAAGGAGGGCATAATTCACCCCTCCACTTT.

This clone was counted a few times. This chain connects TRBV7-6 to TRBJ1-5, with unresolved D. The CDR3 length is 15 residues. The germline V gene encodes CDR1 SGHVS and CDR2 FNYEAQ. V was cut by 1 base and J by 0 bases, with 7 bases left in between. CDR3 protein: CASSLGGNSNQPQHF. The DNA for the CDR3 is TGTGCCAGCAGCTTAGGTGGCAATAGCAATCAGCCCCAGCATTTT.

The chain links TRBV27 to TRBJ1-6; 7 positions agree with TRBD1. The CDR3 sequence is 13 residues long. Losses at the gene ends were 6 bases for V and 10 bases for J; bases not matched to a gene: 6. Germline CDR1 MNHEY, CDR2 SMNVEV (reference sequence). CDR3 region: CASSSTGESPLHF. The CDR3 DNA is TGTGCCAGCAGCTCCACAGGGGAATCACCCCTCCACTTT.

The table lists this clone with a count of one. V usage is TRBV5-1 and J usage is TRBJ1-1, with D uncertain. The CDR3 contains 14 residues. The germline V gene encodes CDR1 SGHRS and CDR2 YFSETQ. The V gene lost 2 bases and the J gene lost 0 bases, with 8 bases spanning the gap. CDR3 nucleotides: TGCGCCAGCAGCTTTCAGACACTGAACACTGAAGCTTTCTTT. Translated, it gives CASSFQTLNTEAFF.

This chain links TRBV7-9 with TRBJ1-1; D is ambiguous. CDR1 and CDR2 from the germline V gene are SEHNR and FQNEAQ (reference sequence). The V gene lost 5 bases and the J gene lost 10 bases, with 23 bases spanning the gap. The CDR3 spans 15 residues. CDR3 sequence (DNA): TGTGCCAGCAGCCCACAGTCGCCCTACCCCCGGGGAGCTTTCTTT. This codes for CASSPQSPYPRGAFF.

This chain joins TRBV18 and TRBJ2-5; D not resolved. The CDR3 has 14 residues. Trimming took off 2 bases at V and 1 base at J, with 8 bases between the two ends. Germline CDR1 is KGHSH and CDR2 is LQKENI. CDR3 protein: CASSPASTQETQYF. In nucleotides, the CDR3 is TGTGCCAGCTCACCAGCCTCTACCCAAGAGACCCAGTACTTC. The entire variable domain, with the rest obtained from reference TRBV18 and TRBJ2-5, is as follows: NAGVMQNPRHLVRRRGQEARLRCSPMKGHSHVYWYRQLPEEGLKFMVYLQKENIIDESGMPKERFSAEFPKEGPSILRIQQVVRGDSAAYFCASSPASTQETQYFGPGTRLLVL.

In its sample, this clone was seen a few times. The chain employs TRBV29-1 and TRBJ2-3, with D unresolved. V was clipped by 3 bases and J by 6 bases, with 10 bases between them. The CDR3 extends over 12 amino acids. Germline values: CDR1 SQVTM, CDR2 ANQGSEA. The CDR3, as DNA: TGCAGCGTTGAGGAGACCCGTGATACGCAGTATTTT. Protein: CSVEETRDTQYF.

This clone was seen only a few times. The chain joins TRBV18 to TRBJ1-2; TRBD1 might be the D (5 bases). The length of the CDR3 is 13 residues. Germline CDR1 reads KGHSH; CDR2 reads LQKENI. V was clipped by 2 bases and J by 4 bases, with 8 bases between them. The CDR3 nucleotides are TGTGCCAGCTCACCAGGGACTTCCTATGGCTACACCTTC. It yields the protein CASSPGTSYGYTF.

This clone showed up just a few times. V usage is TRBV6-2 or TRBV6-3 and J usage is TRBJ2-1, with TRBD2 matching over 11 bases. Trimming removed 5 bases from V and 9 bases from J; junction bases left unmatched: 9. The germline V gene has CDR1 MNHEY and CDR2 SVGEGT. The CDR3 sequence is 15 residues long. CDR3: CASSLSGGAEGEQFF. The CDR3 bases are TGTGCCAGCAGTCTTAGCGGGGGGGCCGAAGGTGAGCAGTTCTTC.